The clone carrying this TCR beta chain showed up many times. TCRdb passed the RACE reads through MiXCR, listing each CDR3 protein once. The repertoire consists of tens of thousands of distinct CDR3 sequences, with roughly 6.7% occurring once and the leading ten covering 1.5% to 2%. The sample is drawn from a study of human T cells and chemical hapten exposure. Germline CDR1 KGHSH, CDR2 LQKENI. This CDR3 is 15 amino acids long. The germline V and J ends were trimmed by 2 bases and 1 base, with 12 bases remaining between them. This sample's time point: pre-sensitization, week 0. Regarding treatment: therapeutic diphenylcyclopropenone sensitization with weekly scalp DPC.

The V gene is TRBV18, the J gene TRBJ2-7, with D possibly being TRBD1 or TRBD2 (7 bases each). This receptor was identified in a woman aged 25 to 39 with alopecia areata. Some clones in this sample may be carry-over from other donors' samples. The source material was whole blood, sampled in connection with sensitization to the hapten diphenylcyclopropenone (DPC). CDR3 in DNA: TGTGCCAGCTCACCAACGCAGGGGGGGTCCTACGAGCAGTACTTC. It codes for CASSPTQGGSYEQYF.